The T cell receptor (beta chain) under discussion was sequenced for a study of blood T cell repertoires in COVID-19. Overall study: Specimens from acute and convalescent COVID-19 originated in the United States, Italy and Spain.

Method: immunoSEQ multiplex PCR; TCRdb's copy keeps in-frame clones and lacks some. Counted here are more than 200,000 clones, roughly 90% occurring once; the ten biggest clones make up under 5%. Cohorts were determined from participant-reported clinical history. Germline V gene data show CDR1 as SGHKS and CDR2 as YYEKEE (reference sequence). V was pared by 0 bases and J by 4 bases, with 10 bases of the junction left unmatched. This CDR3 is built from 17 residues. Sequenced sample: PBMCs or T cells enriched from blood (not recorded which). The origin of this receptor is a woman aged 30 to 39 who had recovered from COVID-19. The V gene is TRBV5-5, the J gene TRBJ1-5; 7 positions agree with TRBD1. The CDR3 sequence: CASSLERGQRGNQPQHF. In nucleotides, the CDR3 is TGTGCCAGCAGCTTGGAGAGGGGACAGAGGGGGAATCAGCCCCAGCATTTT.